This is a list of T cell receptor beta chains from one sample in a study of CXCR3-negative and CXCR3-positive naive CD8 T cells. TCRdb reanalyzed the 5' RACE reads and collapses them to one entry per CDR3 protein, without DNA. The repertoire table contains about 66,000 distinct CDR3 sequences. The sample was naive CXCR3- CD8+ T cells from blood. These receptors all stem from a human donor in good health. Some clones in this sample may be carry-over from other donors' samples. The CDR3 runs from the conserved cysteine through the conserved F or W.

j_gene,v_gene,CDR3aa
TRBJ2-1,TRBV14,CASSQLIGGAAHNEQFF
TRBJ2-7,TRBV5-5,CASSLDSVAGVYEQYF
TRBJ1-1,TRBV12-3/TRBV12-4,CASSFRWTEAFF
TRBJ2-5,TRBV7-9,CASSPPGRGAQETQYF
TRBJ2-1,TRBV29-1,CSVESANYNEQFF
TRBJ1-5,TRBV29-1,CSVAVDQPQHF
TRBJ2-3,TRBV28,CASTHHGLAGGDFSTDTQYF
TRBJ2-3,TRBV18,CASSPTRAGATDTQYF
TRBJ2-1,TRBV5-1,CASSLSRQGYYNEQFF
TRBJ2-1,TRBV12-3/TRBV12-4,CASSSLLIAGNNEQFF
TRBJ2-3,TRBV19,CASSEQYYSTDTQYF
TRBJ1-2,TRBV7-2,CASSSVDYGYTF
TRBJ2-2,TRBV5-1,CASRVSGELFF
TRBJ2-1,TRBV29-1,CSGTEYNEQFF
TRBJ1-1,TRBV20-1,CSAKGTGGSWGTEAFF
TRBJ2-5,TRBV29-1,CSVPGTEIFQTQYF
TRBJ2-3,TRBV28,CASSSPSTQYF
TRBJ2-1,TRBV7-9,CASSPFPGTGYNEQFF
TRBJ2-5,TRBV29-1,CSVDQRQETQYF
TRBJ2-2,TRBV14,CASSQEDRGTGELFF
TRBJ2-7,TRBV29-1,CSVLRSSTYEQYF
TRBJ2-7,TRBV29-1,CSVGPTGLNEQYF
TRBJ2-1,TRBV18,CASSPGGGEQFF
TRBJ2-7,TRBV7-9,CASSFDREQYF
TRBJ2-3,TRBV28,CASSYRGLSADTQYF
TRBJ1-1,TRBV7-9,CASSYPPELGLELLNTEAFF
TRBJ2-5,TRBV7-9,CASSLAPMGGGETQYF
TRBJ2-7,TRBV2,CASSDSRQSYEQYF
TRBJ1-6,TRBV7-6,CASSLASGTSKGSPLHF
TRBJ2-2,TRBV7-9,CASSLDGELFF
TRBJ2-7,TRBV29-1,CSVGGGQGPYNEQFF